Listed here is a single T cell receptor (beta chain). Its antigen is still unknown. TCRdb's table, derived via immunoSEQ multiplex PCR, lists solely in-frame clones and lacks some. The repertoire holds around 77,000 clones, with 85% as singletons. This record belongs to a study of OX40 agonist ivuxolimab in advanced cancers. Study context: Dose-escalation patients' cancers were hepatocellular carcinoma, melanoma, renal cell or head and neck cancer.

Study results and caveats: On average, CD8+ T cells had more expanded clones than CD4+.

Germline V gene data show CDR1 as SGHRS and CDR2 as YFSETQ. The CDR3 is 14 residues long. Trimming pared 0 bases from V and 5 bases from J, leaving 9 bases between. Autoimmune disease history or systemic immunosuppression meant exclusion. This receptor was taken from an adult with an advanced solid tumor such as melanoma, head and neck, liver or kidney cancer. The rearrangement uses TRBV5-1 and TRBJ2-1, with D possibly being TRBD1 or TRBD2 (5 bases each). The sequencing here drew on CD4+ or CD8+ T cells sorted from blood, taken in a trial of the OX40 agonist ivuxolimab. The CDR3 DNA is TGCGCCAGCAGCTTGGAGGGACGAGACAATGAGCAGTTCTTC. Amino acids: CASSLEGRDNEQFF.